Listed here are 13 T cell receptor beta chains from one sample, sequenced in a study of T cell repertoires in cytomegalovirus infection. TCRdb reanalysed the reads using MiXCR and keeps one entry per CDR3 protein. The sample has a few hundred thousand distinct CDR3 sequences, 20% to 25% seen once. No antigen has been identified for these receptors. This sample comprised cultured PBMCs, obtained from culture after CMV antigen stimulation. These receptors originate from a human donor in good health (CMV status not recorded). Some clones in this sample may be carry-over from other donors' samples.

This clonotype showed up many times. The chain joins TRBV7-2 to TRBJ2-3; 9 bases map to TRBD2. The ends lost 2 bases at V and 3 bases at J; junction bases unmatched: 6. Germline loops: CDR1 SGHTA, CDR2 FQGNSA. CDR3 length: 16 residues. The CDR3 nucleotides read TGTGCCAGCAGCTTATTAGCGGGAGTCTGGACAGATACGCAGTATTTT. Amino acids: CASSLLAGVWTDTQYF.

This clonotype was counted at least ten times. The chain couples TRBV7-2 to TRBJ1-5; D gene unclear. Germline V gene sequence: CDR1 SGHTA, CDR2 FQGNSA. Between the trimmed V and J ends, which lost 5 bases and 1 base, there was a span of 12 bases. This CDR3 is 15 amino acids long. CDR3 sequence (DNA): TGTGCCAGCAGCCGCGGCAGGCCGAGCAATCAGCCCCAGCATTTT. Residues: CASSRGRPSNQPQHF.

This sequence joins TRBV6-1 and TRBJ2-3; no clear D. Germline V gives CDR1 MNHNS, CDR2 SASEGT. V dropped 8 bases and J dropped 1 base, with 10 bases sitting between them. The CDR3 is made up of 13 amino acids. The chain's CDR3 is CASGLEGTDTQYF. Here the CDR3 DNA reads TGTGCCAGCGGGTTAGAGGGCACAGATACGCAGTATTTT.

Ten or more counts support this clonotype. The chain joins TRBV7-8 to TRBJ2-3; a weak D match, TRBD2 (7 bases). The ends were cut back, 4 bases at V and 4 bases at J, with 15 bases in the middle. This CDR3 is 15 amino acids long. From germline, CDR1 is SGHVS and CDR2 FQNEAQ. This chain's CDR3 is CASSSGAGVPDTQYF. The DNA of the CDR3 is TGTGCCAGCAGCTCAGGGGCGGGAGTCCCAGATACGCAGTATTTT.

This clonotype was detected ten times or more. The rearrangement links TRBV7-2 to TRBJ1-1; D unclear. Between the trimmed V and J ends, which lost 5 bases and 0 bases, there was a span of 4 bases. The germline V gene encodes CDR1 SGHTA and CDR2 FQGNSA. The CDR3 loop spans 12 amino acids. CDR3 protein: CASSRMNTEAFF. CDR3 nucleotide sequence: TGTGCCAGCAGCCGTATGAACACTGAAGCTTTCTTT.

This clonotype was seen only a few times. The rearrangement joins TRBV6-2 or TRBV6-3 to TRBJ2-2; possible D gene TRBD2, 5 bases. CDR1 is MNHEY and CDR2 is SVGEGT in the germline V gene. The CDR3 runs to 15 residues. The V end lost 4 bases, the J end lost 1 base, and 10 bases lay between the germline ends. CDR3 region: CASSSQTRNTGELFF. The CDR3 coding sequence is TGTGCCAGCAGTTCCCAAACTAGGAACACCGGGGAGCTGTTTTTT.

The chain combines TRBV7-9 with TRBJ2-6; 9 bases are a match to TRBD1. V was clipped by 10 bases and J by 3 bases; unmatched bases: 10. Germline CDR1 is SEHNR and CDR2 is FQNEAQ (reference sequence). The CDR3 has 16 amino acids. CDR3 nucleotide sequence: TGTGCCACCGATGGGGACAGGGTGGTTGGGGCCAACGTCCTGACTTTC. Amino acids: CATDGDRVVGANVLTF.

This clonotype was seen ten or more times. The chain couples TRBV7-9 to TRBJ2-1; TRBD2 is a possible D gene (7 bases). V lost 1 base and J lost 7, with 20 bases in between. Germline V gene sequence: CDR1 SEHNR, CDR2 FQNEAQ (reference sequence). The CDR3 has 17 amino acids. The CDR3 DNA is TGTGCCAGCAGCTTAGAGGGTCGAGCGGGACAACCGAATGAGCAGTTCTTC. It translates to CASSLEGRAGQPNEQFF.

This clonotype was counted between two and nine times. The chain has TRBV29-1 and TRBJ2-1; TRBD2 agrees at 14 bases. The trim removed 2 bases at V and 0 bases at J, leaving 18 bases unmatched. The CDR3 spans 22 residues. Germline CDR1 SQVTM, CDR2 ANQGSEA. The CDR3 here is CSVEKGLTGLAGGSSSYNEQFF. CDR3 sequence (DNA): TGCAGCGTTGAAAAAGGGCTAACCGGACTAGCGGGAGGCTCGAGCTCCTACAATGAGCAGTTCTTC.

This clonotype was counted between two and nine times. This chain joins TRBV29-1 and TRBJ2-6; D remains ambiguous. V was trimmed by 3 bases and J by 0 bases, leaving 6 bases between them. CDR1 SQVTM and CDR2 ANQGSEA come from the germline V gene. The CDR3 length is 14 residues. Here the CDR3 DNA reads TGCAGCGTTGACGGCTACTCTGGGGCCAACGTCCTGACTTTC. Amino acids: CSVDGYSGANVLTF.

This clonotype was found a few times. This chain joins TRBV6-5 and TRBJ1-2, with D unclear. The germline gives CDR1 MNHEY, CDR2 SVGAGI. The CDR3 extends over 14 amino acids. V lost 6 bases and J lost 7, with 18 bases in between. CDR3 DNA: TGTGCCAGCAGCCGCGGAAGGAGGGTCGGTGGCTACACCTTC. It codes for CASSRGRRVGGYTF.

The V and J genes are TRBV19 and TRBJ1-2; perhaps TRBD1 as D (5 bases). Germline assignment: CDR1 LNHDA and CDR2 SQIVND (reference sequence). The CDR3 runs 12 residues. Trimming took 7 bases from V and 4 from J, leaving 10 bases between them. Written as DNA, the CDR3 is TGTGCCAGTAATCGGGGGAGCTATGGCTACACCTTC. This translates into CASNRGSYGYTF.

The rearrangement uses TRBV7-2 and TRBJ1-1; the D is unclear. The length of the CDR3 is 15 residues. The germline gives CDR1 SGHTA, CDR2 FQGNSA. V shed 7 bases and J shed 0 bases, with 15 bases lying between them. In DNA form, the CDR3 reads TGTGCCAGCATTGAAAGTTTGGGCATGAACACTGAAGCTTTCTTT. Its translation: CASIESLGMNTEAFF.